This T cell receptor beta chain was captured by sequencing in a study of a mutant IDH1 vaccine in newly diagnosed glioma. The CDR3 sequence is 13 residues long. Germline V CDR1 and CDR2: SGHVS, FQNEAQ. Deletions cut 4 bases from V and 11 bases from J, with 17 bases between. A note on this clone: Antigen unknown.

The time point denotes: week 35, safety follow-up. Each dose of the vaccine consisted of 300 ug of mutant IDH1 20-mer peptide, with topical imiquimod. Libraries were prepared by immunoSEQ multiplex PCR; TCRdb keeps only in-frame clonotypes and omits some of them. The sample includes roughly 60,000 clones, roughly 80% of them seen just once. The chain couples TRBV7-8 to TRBJ1-2, with a tentative D call TRBD1 (6 bases). This TCR was recovered from a man aged 40-55 years with glioma. Sequenced here: PBMCs, sampled from a glioma patient whose treatment included an IDH1 peptide vaccine. CDR3 bases: TGTGCCAGCAGCTCCGGGGCGACGAGGGGGTACACCTTC. This codes for CASSSGATRGYTF.